Listed here are 2 T cell receptor beta chains from one sample, sequenced in a study of tumor-infiltrating lymphocytes in primary liver carcinoma. TCR beta cDNA came from about 0.55 ug total RNA, primed with a constant-region primer. Researchers made the TCR beta libraries by running three nested multiplex PCR rounds with slightly modified ARM-PCR. Researchers ran the first two PCR rounds for 10 cycles each with TRBV1-TRBV30 forward primers and a C-beta reverse primer. TCRdb recomputed calls from the multiplex PCR reads with MiXCR, one row per CDR3 protein. Of 180,000 or so distinct CDR3 sequences in the sample, approximately 60% were seen once. The authors took blood RNA from unsorted whole blood and also extracted germline DNA. Material: peripheral blood. The source of these receptors is a man aged 40-55 years with primary liver carcinoma and hepatitis B virus infection.

This clonotype has more than one count but fewer than ten. The V and J genes are TRBV30 and TRBJ2-7; TRBD2 aligns across 8 bases. The trim removed 0 bases at V and 4 bases at J, leaving 8 bases unmatched. CDR1 and CDR2 from the germline V gene are GTSNPN and SVGIG (reference sequence). CDR3 length equals 15 residues. The CDR3 DNA reads TGTGCCTGGAGTGTTCCGGCTAGCGGGTTTTACGAGCAGTACTTC. It yields the protein CAWSVPASGFYEQYF.

About this clonotype: One junction end disagrees with the germline gene, perhaps due to a read error. This sequence joins TRBV12-3 or TRBV12-4 and TRBJ2-2; TRBD1 aligns across 8 bases. The CDR3 is 15 residues long. CDR3 coding DNA: TGTGCCAGCAGAAACAGGGACAGGAACACAGGGGAGCTGTTTTTT. Translation gives CASRNRDRNTGELFF.